The 2 T cell receptor beta chains reported below all come from one sample, sequenced in a study of blood T cell repertoires in COVID-19. Measured with immunoSEQ multiplex PCR; TCRdb has only the in-frame clones, and not every one. The sample consists of roughly 80,000 clones, about four fifths of them appearing once. The material sequenced was peripheral blood. These receptors all stem from a human donor in a cohort sampled during active COVID-19.

The V and J genes are TRBV15 and TRBJ1-5; possible D gene TRBD1, 6 bases. This CDR3 has 16 amino acids. The germline V gene encodes CDR1 LNHNV and CDR2 YYDKDF (reference sequence). V shed 0 bases and J shed 5 bases, with 14 bases lying between them. The CDR3 sequence is CATSRDRQQGYQPQHF. The CDR3 DNA follows: TGTGCCACCAGCAGAGATAGGCAACAGGGCTATCAGCCCCAGCATTTT.

The chain combines TRBV5-8 with TRBJ2-3; D may be TRBD1 (6 bases). Germline V gives CDR1 SGHTS, CDR2 YDEGEE. Trimming removed 0 bases at V and 5 bases at J, with 13 bases between. This CDR3 comprises 15 residues. The chain's CDR3 is CASSLGQGWRDTQYF. CDR3 DNA sequence: TGTGCCAGCAGCTTGGGGCAGGGGTGGAGAGATACGCAGTATTTT. The full variable domain, completed using reference TRBV5-8 and TRBJ2-3, is EAGVTQSPTHLIKTRGQQATLRCSPISGHTSVYWYQQALGLGLQFLLWYDEGEERNRGNFPPRFSGRQFPNYSSELNVNALELEDSALYLCASSLGQGWRDTQYFGPGTRLTVL.